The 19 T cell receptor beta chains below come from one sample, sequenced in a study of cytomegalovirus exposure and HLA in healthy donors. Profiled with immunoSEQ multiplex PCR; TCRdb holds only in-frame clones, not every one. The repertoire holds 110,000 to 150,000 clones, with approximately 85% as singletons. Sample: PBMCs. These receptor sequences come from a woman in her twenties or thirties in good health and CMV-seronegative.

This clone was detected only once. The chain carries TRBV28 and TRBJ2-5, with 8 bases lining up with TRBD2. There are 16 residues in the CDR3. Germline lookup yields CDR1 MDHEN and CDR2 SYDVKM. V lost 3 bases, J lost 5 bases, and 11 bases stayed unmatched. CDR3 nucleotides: TGTGCCAGCAGTTTTATAGCTAGCGGGTGGGGGGAGACCCAGTACTTC. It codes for CASSFIASGWGETQYF. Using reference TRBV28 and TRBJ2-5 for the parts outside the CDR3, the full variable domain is DVKVTQSSRYLVKRTGEKVFLECVQDMDHENMFWYRQDPGLGLRLIYFSYDVKMKEKGDIPEGYSVSREKKERFSLILESASTNQTSMYLCASSFIASGWGETQYFGPGTRLLVL.

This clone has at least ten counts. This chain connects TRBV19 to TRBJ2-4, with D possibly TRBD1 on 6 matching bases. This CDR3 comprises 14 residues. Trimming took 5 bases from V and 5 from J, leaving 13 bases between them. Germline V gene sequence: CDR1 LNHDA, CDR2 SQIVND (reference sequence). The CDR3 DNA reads TGTGCCAGTAGTTCTCAGGACAGACAAAACATTCAGTACTTC. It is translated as CASSSQDRQNIQYF.

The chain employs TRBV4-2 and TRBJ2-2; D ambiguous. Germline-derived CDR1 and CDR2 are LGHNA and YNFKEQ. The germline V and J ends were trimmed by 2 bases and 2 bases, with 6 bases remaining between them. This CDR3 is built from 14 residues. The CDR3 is CASSQHHNTGELFF. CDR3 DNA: TGTGCCAGCAGCCAACATCATAACACCGGGGAGCTGTTTTTT.

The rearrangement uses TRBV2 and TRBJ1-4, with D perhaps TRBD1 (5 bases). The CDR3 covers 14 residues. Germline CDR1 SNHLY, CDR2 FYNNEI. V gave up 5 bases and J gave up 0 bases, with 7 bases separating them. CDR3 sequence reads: CASSRQTTNEKLFF. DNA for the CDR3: TGTGCCAGCAGTCGACAGACAACTAATGAAAAACTGTTTTTT.

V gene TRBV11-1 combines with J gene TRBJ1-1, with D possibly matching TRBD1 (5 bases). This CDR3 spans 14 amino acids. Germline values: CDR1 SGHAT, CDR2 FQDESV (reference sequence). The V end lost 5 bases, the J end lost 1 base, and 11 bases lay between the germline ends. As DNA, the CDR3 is TGTGCCAGCAGCATGGTACAGGAGAACACTGAAGCTTTCTTT. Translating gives CASSMVQENTEAFF.

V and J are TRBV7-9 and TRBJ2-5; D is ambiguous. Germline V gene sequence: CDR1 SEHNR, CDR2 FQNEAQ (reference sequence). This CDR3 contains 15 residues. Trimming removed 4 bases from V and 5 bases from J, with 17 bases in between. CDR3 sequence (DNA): TGTGCCAGCAGCTCGACTCTGACTCAACGGGAGACCCAGTACTTC. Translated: CASSSTLTQRETQYF.

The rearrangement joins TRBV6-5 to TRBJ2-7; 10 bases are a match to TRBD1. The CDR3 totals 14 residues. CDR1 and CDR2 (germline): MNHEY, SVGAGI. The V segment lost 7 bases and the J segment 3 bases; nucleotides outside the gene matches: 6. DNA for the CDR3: TGTGCCAGCAAACGACAGGGGGCTTTCTACGAGCAGTACTTC. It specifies CASKRQGAFYEQYF.

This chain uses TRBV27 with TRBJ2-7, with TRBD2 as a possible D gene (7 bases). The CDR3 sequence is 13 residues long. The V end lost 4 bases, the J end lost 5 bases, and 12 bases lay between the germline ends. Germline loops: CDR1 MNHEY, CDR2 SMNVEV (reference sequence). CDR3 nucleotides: TGTGCCAGCAGTTGGGGGGGCCCCAACGAGCAGTACTTC. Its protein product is CASSWGGPNEQYF.

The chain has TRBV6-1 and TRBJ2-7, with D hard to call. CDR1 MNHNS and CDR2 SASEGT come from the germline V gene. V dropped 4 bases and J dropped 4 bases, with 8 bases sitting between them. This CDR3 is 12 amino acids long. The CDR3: CASSVQEYEQYF. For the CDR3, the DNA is TGTGCCAGCAGTGTCCAGGAATACGAGCAGTACTTC.

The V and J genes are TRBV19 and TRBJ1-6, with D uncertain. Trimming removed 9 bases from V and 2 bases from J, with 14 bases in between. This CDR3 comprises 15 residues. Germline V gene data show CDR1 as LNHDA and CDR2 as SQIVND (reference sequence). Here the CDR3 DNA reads TGTGCCAGCTCGAGGGATGGGACCTATAATTCACCCCTCCACTTT. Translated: CASSRDGTYNSPLHF.

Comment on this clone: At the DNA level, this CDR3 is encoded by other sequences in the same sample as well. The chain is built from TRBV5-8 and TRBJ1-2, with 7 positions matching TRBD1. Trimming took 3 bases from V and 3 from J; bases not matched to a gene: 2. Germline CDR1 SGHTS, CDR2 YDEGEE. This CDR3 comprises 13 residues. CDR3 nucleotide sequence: TGTGCCAGCAGCTATGACAGGGACTATGGCTACACCTTC. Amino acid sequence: CASSYDRDYGYTF.

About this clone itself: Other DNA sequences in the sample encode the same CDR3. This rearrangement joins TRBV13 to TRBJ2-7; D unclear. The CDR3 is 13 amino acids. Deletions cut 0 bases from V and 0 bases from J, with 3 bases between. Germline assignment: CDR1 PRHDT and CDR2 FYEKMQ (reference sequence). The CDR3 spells CASSLGSSYEQYF. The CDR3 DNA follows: TGTGCCAGCAGCTTAGGGAGCTCCTACGAGCAGTACTTC.

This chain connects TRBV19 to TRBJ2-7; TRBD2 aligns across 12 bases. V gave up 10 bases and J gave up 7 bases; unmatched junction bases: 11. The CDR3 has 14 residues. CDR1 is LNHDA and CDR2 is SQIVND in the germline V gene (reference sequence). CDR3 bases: TGTGCCACAAGTTGGACTAGCGGGGTCGGGGAGCAGTACTTC. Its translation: CATSWTSGVGEQYF.

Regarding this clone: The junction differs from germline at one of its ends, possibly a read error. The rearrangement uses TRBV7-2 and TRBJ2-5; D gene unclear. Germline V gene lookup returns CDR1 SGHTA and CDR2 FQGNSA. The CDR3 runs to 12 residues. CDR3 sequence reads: CASSQFGFAVNF. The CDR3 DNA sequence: TGTGCCAGCAGCCAATTCGGGTTTGCGGTGAACTTC.

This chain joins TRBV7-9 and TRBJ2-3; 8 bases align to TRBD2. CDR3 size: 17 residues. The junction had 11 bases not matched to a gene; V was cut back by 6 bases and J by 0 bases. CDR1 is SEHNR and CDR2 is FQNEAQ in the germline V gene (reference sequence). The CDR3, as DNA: TGTGCCAGCAGGAGGCCGTTGCGGGGGGAAAGCACAGATACGCAGTATTTT. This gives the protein CASRRPLRGESTDTQYF. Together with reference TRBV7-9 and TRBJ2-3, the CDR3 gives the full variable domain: DTGVSQNPRHKITKRGQNVTFRCDPISEHNRLYWYRQTLGQGPEFLTYFQNEAQLEKSRLLSDRFSAERPKGSFSTLEIQRTEQGDSAMYLCASRRPLRGESTDTQYFGPGTRLTVL.

The CDR3 DNA sequence: TGTGCCAGCAGTTTCCCGGGGACACCAGATACGCAGTATTTT. Translating gives CASSFPGTPDTQYF. The V and J genes are TRBV27 and TRBJ2-3; D is possibly TRBD1 (6 bases). This CDR3 region has 14 residues. Trimming took off 3 bases at V and 4 bases at J, with 11 bases between the two ends. Germline lookup yields CDR1 MNHEY and CDR2 SMNVEV (reference sequence).

DNA for the CDR3: TGTGCCAGCAGCCTGGGCCTGGGAGAGACCCAGTACTTC. Amino acids: CASSLGLGETQYF. The rearrangement uses TRBV11-2 and TRBJ2-5; D call uncertain. Trimming removed 5 bases from V and 4 bases from J, with 11 bases in between. Germline CDR1 reads SGHAT; CDR2 reads FQNNGV. The CDR3 has 13 amino acids. Variable domain in full (rest from reference TRBV11-2 and TRBJ2-5): EAGVAQSPRYKIIEKRQSVAFWCNPISGHATLYWYQQILGQGPKLLIQFQNNGVVDDSQLPKDRFSAERLKGVDSTLKIQPAKLEDSAVYLCASSLGLGETQYFGPGTRLLVL.

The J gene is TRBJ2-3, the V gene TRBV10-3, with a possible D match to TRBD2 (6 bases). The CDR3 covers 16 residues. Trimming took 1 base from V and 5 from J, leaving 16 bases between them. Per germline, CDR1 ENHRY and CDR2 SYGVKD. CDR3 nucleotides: TGTGCCATCAGTGAGTTGGGACCATCGGGGGTAGATACGCAGTATTTT. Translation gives CAISELGPSGVDTQYF.

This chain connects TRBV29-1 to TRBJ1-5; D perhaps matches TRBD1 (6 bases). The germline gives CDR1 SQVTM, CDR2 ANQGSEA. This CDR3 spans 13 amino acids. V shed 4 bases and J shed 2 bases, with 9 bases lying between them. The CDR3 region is CSVAGAGNQPQHF. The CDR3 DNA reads TGCAGCGTTGCAGGGGCGGGCAATCAGCCCCAGCATTTT.